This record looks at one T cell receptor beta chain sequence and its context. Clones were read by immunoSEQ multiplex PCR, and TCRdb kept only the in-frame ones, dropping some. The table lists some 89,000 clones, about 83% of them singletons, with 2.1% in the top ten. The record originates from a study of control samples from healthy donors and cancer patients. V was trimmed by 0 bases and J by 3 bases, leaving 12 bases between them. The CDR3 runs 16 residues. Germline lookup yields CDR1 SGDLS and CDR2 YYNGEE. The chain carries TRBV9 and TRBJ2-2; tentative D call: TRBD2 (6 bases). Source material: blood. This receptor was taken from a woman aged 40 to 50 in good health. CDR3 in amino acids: CASSVEDGGHTGELFF. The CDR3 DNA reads TGTGCCAGCAGCGTAGAGGACGGGGGTCACACCGGGGAGCTGTTTTTT.